The clone carrying this T cell receptor (beta chain) was counted only a few times. No antigen is known for it. In TCRdb, the reads were re-called with MiXCR into one record per CDR3 protein. The data hold approximately 470,000 distinct CDR3 sequences, with under 55% observed a single time. These data come from a study of T cell repertoires in cytomegalovirus infection. The sequence derives from a human donor in good health (CMV status not recorded). Some clones in this sample may be carry-over from other donors' samples. The material was cultured PBMCs, obtained from culture after CMV antigen stimulation.

CDR3 sequence (DNA): TGTGCCAGCAGTTTTCAGGACAGGGGATCCTCACCCCTCCACTTT. Translation gives CASSFQDRGSSPLHF. The chain recombines TRBV12-3 or TRBV12-4 with TRBJ1-6; TRBD1 aligns across 9 bases. V lost 3 bases to trimming and J lost 10 bases; unmatched junction nucleotides: 7. The CDR3 extends over 15 amino acids.